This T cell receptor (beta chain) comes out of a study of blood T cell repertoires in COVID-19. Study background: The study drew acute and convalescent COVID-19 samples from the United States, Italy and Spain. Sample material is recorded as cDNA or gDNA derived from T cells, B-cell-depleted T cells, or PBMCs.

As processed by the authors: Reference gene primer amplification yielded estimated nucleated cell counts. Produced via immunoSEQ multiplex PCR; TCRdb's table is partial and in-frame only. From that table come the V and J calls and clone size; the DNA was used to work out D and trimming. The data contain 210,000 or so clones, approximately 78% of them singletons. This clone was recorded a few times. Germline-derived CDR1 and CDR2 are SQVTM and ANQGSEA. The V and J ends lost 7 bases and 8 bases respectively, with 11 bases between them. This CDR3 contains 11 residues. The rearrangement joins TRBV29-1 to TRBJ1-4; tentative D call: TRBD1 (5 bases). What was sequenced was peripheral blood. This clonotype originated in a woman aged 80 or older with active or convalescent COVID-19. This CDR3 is CSAQHREKLFF. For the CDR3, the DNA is TGCAGCGCCCAGCACAGGGAAAAACTGTTTTTT.